The clone carrying this T cell receptor (beta chain) occurred many times. Its antigen is undetermined. This library used around 400 ng RNA and molecular barcoded adaptors spanning alpha/delta and beta/gamma chains. TCRdb re-called the reads through MiXCR, storing one row per CDR3 protein. The data hold around 41,000 distinct CDR3 sequences, with 12% to 15% observed a single time. This entry is derived from a study of read filtering for tumor transcriptome and immune sequencing. Study outcomes and limitations: About 80% of IR-seq clonotypes had one read, totaling 3% to 4.5% of reads; RNA-seq: about 74% and 41%.

This receptor was taken from a donor aged 40 or older with multiple myeloma. Sequences were obtained from a population of CD138-negative cells sorted from bone marrow.

CDR3 in amino acids: CSVEVGSPLHF. The DNA for the CDR3 is TGCAGCGTTGAAGTGGGCTCACCCCTCCACTTT. J is TRBJ1-6 and V is TRBV29-1, with D unclear. The CDR3 has 11 residues. Between the trimmed V and J ends, which lost 1 base and 10 bases, there was a span of 5 bases. The V gene's germline CDR1 is SQVTM and CDR2 ANQGSEA.